These 11 T cell receptor beta chains originate from one sample sequenced in a study of cytomegalovirus exposure and HLA in healthy donors (dated by TCRdb to 2015 to 2018). The method behind the library was the immunoSEQ multiplex PCR assay. For the multiplex PCR, a mixture combining 60 forward primers for TCR Vbeta segments and 13 reverse primers for TCR Jbeta segments was used. Not all clones reach the TCRdb copy of this immuneACCESS table, which keeps in-frame sequences only. Checked studies attribute under half of the gap to unresolved V genes and leave the rest unexplained. The table for this sample lists about 160,000 clones; 75% to 85% of them were counted only once. The ten top clones hold about 1.9% of the sample. Material: PBMCs. Source of these receptors: a woman aged 18-29 years in good health and CMV-seronegative.

The chain uses TRBV29-1 and TRBJ1-1; D is possibly TRBD1 (5 bases). V was clipped by 2 bases and J by 5 bases, with 12 bases between them. Germline V gives CDR1 SQVTM, CDR2 ANQGSEA. The CDR3 spans 13 residues. CDR3 DNA sequence: TGCAGCGTTGAAAGAGGGGAGGGGACTGAAGCTTTCTTT. The encoded protein is CSVERGEGTEAFF.

V usage is TRBV29-1 and J usage is TRBJ2-1, with 7 bases aligning to TRBD2. The CDR3 loop spans 17 amino acids. J gave up 4 bases and V 0 bases, and 12 bases lay outside the gene matches. Per the germline V gene, CDR1 is SQVTM and CDR2 is ANQGSEA. The CDR3 region has the DNA TGCAGCGTTGAAGATCGTTATCGGCGGGAGATTTACAATGAGCAGTTCTTC. It codes for CSVEDRYRREIYNEQFF.

This clone was seen only a few times. This chain joins TRBV7-3 and TRBJ2-5, with 11 bases fitting TRBD2. The CDR3 spans 16 residues. The J segment lost 5 bases and the V segment lost 5 bases, leaving 10 bases of the junction unmatched. CDR1 SGHTA and CDR2 FQGTGA come from the germline V gene. This CDR3 is CASSRTSGSGGETQYF. CDR3 coding DNA: TGTGCCAGCAGCCGGACTAGCGGGTCTGGGGGGGAGACCCAGTACTTC.

The chain is built from TRBV6-5 and TRBJ1-2, with 7 bases that match TRBD1. Trimming cost V 5 bases and J 0 bases; bases outside gene matches: 6. The CDR3 runs to 15 residues. CDR1 and CDR2 (germline): MNHEY, SVGAGI. CDR3 sequence (DNA): TGTGCCAGCAGTGCCCGGACAGGACCTAACTATGGCTACACCTTC. Translating it yields CASSARTGPNYGYTF.

V is TRBV7-9 and J is TRBJ2-4; the D is unclear. With 2 bases removed from V and 1 base from J, the gap between germline ends came to 21 bases. This CDR3 has 19 residues. CDR1 is SEHNR, CDR2 FQNEAQ, per germline (reference sequence). CDR3 region: CASSLSRLQSSAAKNIQYF. For the CDR3, the DNA is TGTGCCAGCAGCTTATCGCGCTTACAGAGCTCCGCGGCCAAAAACATTCAGTACTTC.

The chain is built from TRBV19 and TRBJ2-1; possible D gene TRBD2, 5 bases. V was trimmed by 4 bases and J by 15 bases, leaving 13 bases between them. Germline values: CDR1 LNHDA, CDR2 SQIVND (reference sequence). CDR3 length: 11 residues. CDR3 protein: CASSNGNVRFF. CDR3 DNA: TGTGCCAGTAGTAACGGGAACGTAAGGTTCTTC.

The V gene is TRBV7-9, the J gene TRBJ2-4; 10 nucleotides agree with TRBD1. The CDR3 has 18 amino acids. V was clipped by 4 bases and J by 0 bases; unmatched bases: 9. Germline CDR1 and CDR2: SEHNR and FQNEAQ (reference sequence). Here the CDR3 reads CASSSSPGQGEAKNIQYF. DNA for the CDR3: TGTGCCAGCAGCTCGTCGCCCGGACAGGGGGAAGCCAAAAACATTCAGTACTTC.

The rearrangement links TRBV6-4 to TRBJ2-3; TRBD2 matches 9 bases. The CDR3 sequence is 16 residues long. Germline CDR1 is MRHNA and CDR2 is SNTAGT. Germline trimming cut 9 bases from V and 2 bases from J; bases unmatched to any gene: 12. The DNA for the CDR3 is TGTGCCAGGACCAAGTTGACTAGCGGTATCACAGATACGCAGTATTTT. It specifies CARTKLTSGITDTQYF.

The V gene is TRBV11-3, the J gene TRBJ2-2, with unresolved D. V was cut by 5 bases and J by 2 bases, with 9 bases left in between. Germline V gene data show CDR1 as SGHNT and CDR2 as YENEEA. The CDR3 loop spans 14 amino acids. CDR3 bases: TGTGCCAGCAGCGCAGGTGGAAACACCGGGGAGCTGTTTTTT. Its translation: CASSAGGNTGELFF.

A few counts support this clone. The V call is TRBV6-1, the J call TRBJ1-1, with D possibly TRBD1 on 6 matching bases. The CDR3 contains 15 residues. V dropped 7 bases and J dropped 3 bases, with 18 bases sitting between them. Germline CDR1 is MNHNS and CDR2 is SASEGT. DNA of the CDR3: TGTGCCAGCACTACAGGGATGGGCGGTGACACTGAAGCTTTCTTT. As protein: CASTTGMGGDTEAFF.

The chain has TRBV28 and TRBJ1-5, with 7 bases fitting TRBD1. Per the germline V gene, CDR1 is MDHEN and CDR2 is SYDVKM. This CDR3 spans 19 amino acids. The trim removed 10 bases at V and 2 bases at J, leaving 23 bases unmatched. The CDR3 region has the DNA TGTGCCACCGTTTATTCCCCTTGGCACAGGGGAGCTGGCAATCAGCCCCAGCATTTT. Translating it yields CATVYSPWHRGAGNQPQHF.